One sample yielded the 12 T cell receptor beta chains listed below, sequenced in a study of blood T cell repertoires in COVID-19. The table came from immunoSEQ multiplex PCR; TCRdb's copy has only in-frame clones and leaves some out. This repertoire shows 95,000 to 130,000 clones, 90% found once; its top ten account for 1.5% to 2%. Sequencing was carried out using peripheral blood. These TCRs come from a human donor with active COVID-19. The donor label of this sample is uncertain.

The chain links TRBV30 to TRBJ2-1; 9 nucleotides agree with TRBD1. The CDR3 runs to 16 residues. V trimming: 3 bases; J trimming: 2 bases; junction bases outside the gene matches: 8. Per germline, CDR1 GTSNPN and CDR2 SVGIG (reference sequence). The chain's CDR3 is CAWRAWGQGAYNEQFF. The CDR3 DNA sequence: TGTGCCTGGAGGGCCTGGGGACAGGGCGCCTACAATGAGCAGTTCTTC.

This chain's CDR3 is CASSVSGVEGQPQHF. The CDR3 DNA follows: TGTGCCAGCAGCGTATCAGGGGTTGAGGGTCAGCCCCAGCATTTT. The chain recombines TRBV9 with TRBJ1-5, with a tentative D call TRBD1 (6 bases). The CDR3 has 15 residues. The germline V gene has CDR1 SGDLS and CDR2 YYNGEE. Between the trimmed V and J ends, which lost 1 base and 6 bases, there was a span of 14 bases.

The V gene is TRBV27, the J gene TRBJ2-1; D perhaps matches TRBD2 (6 bases). Trimming pared 7 bases from V and 4 bases from J, leaving 20 bases between. The CDR3 runs to 16 residues. CDR1 and CDR2 from the germline V gene are MNHEY and SMNVEV (reference sequence). The CDR3 DNA sequence: TGTGCCAGCAATAGCCAGGAGGGTCGGCCGTACAATGAGCAGTTCTTC. Translating gives CASNSQEGRPYNEQFF.

This clone was counted once. The rearrangement links TRBV9 to TRBJ2-5, with 9 nucleotides matching TRBD1. The length of the CDR3 is 15 residues. Trimming at V came to 0 bases and at J to 0 bases, leaving 0 bases not matched to a gene. Germline V gene lookup returns CDR1 SGDLS and CDR2 YYNGEE. Written as DNA, the CDR3 is TGTGCCAGCAGCGTAGGACAGGGGGACCAAGAGACCCAGTACTTC. It is translated as CASSVGQGDQETQYF. Supplemented by reference TRBV9 and TRBJ2-5, the full variable domain reads DSGVTQTPKHLITATGQRVTLRCSPRSGDLSVYWYQQSLDQGLQFLIQYYNGEERAKGNILERFSAQQFPDLHSELNLSSLELGDSALYFCASSVGQGDQETQYFGPGTRLLVL.

The chain carries TRBV18 and TRBJ1-2, with TRBD1 as a possible D gene (6 bases). This CDR3 has 15 amino acids. V was trimmed by 0 bases and J by 7 bases, leaving 15 bases between them. Germline V gene data show CDR1 as KGHSH and CDR2 as LQKENI. The CDR3 DNA sequence: TGTGCCAGCTCACCACCAACACAGGGTTGGGGTGGCTACACCTTC. This gives the protein CASSPPTQGWGGYTF. Supplemented by reference TRBV18 and TRBJ1-2, the full variable domain reads NAGVMQNPRHLVRRRGQEARLRCSPMKGHSHVYWYRQLPEEGLKFMVYLQKENIIDESGMPKERFSAEFPKEGPSILRIQQVVRGDSAAYFCASSPPTQGWGGYTFGSGTRLTVV.

Here the CDR3 DNA reads TGTGCCACCAGCAGATCGACAGGGTACTATGGCTACACCTTC. Protein product: CATSRSTGYYGYTF. The chain combines TRBV15 with TRBJ1-2, with TRBD1 identical over 7 bases. Germline V gene lookup returns CDR1 LNHNV and CDR2 YYDKDF (reference sequence). The length of the CDR3 is 14 residues. Trimming at V came to 2 bases and at J to 3 bases, leaving 3 bases not matched to a gene.

The chain couples TRBV4-3 to TRBJ2-2; the match to TRBD1 covers 11 bases. The CDR3 has 20 residues. The germline gives CDR1 LGHNA, CDR2 YSLEER. The J segment lost 3 bases and the V segment lost 0 bases, leaving 12 bases of the junction unmatched. This CDR3 reads CASSQDGPNTGQGDTGELFF. Here the CDR3 DNA reads TGCGCCAGCAGCCAAGATGGTCCCAATACGGGACAGGGGGACACCGGGGAGCTGTTTTTT.

This clone was detected a few times. This chain uses TRBV19 with TRBJ1-5, with a weak D call TRBD1 (6 bases). Germline V gene data show CDR1 as LNHDA and CDR2 as SQIVND (reference sequence). Trimming cost V 5 bases and J 2 bases, with 13 bases left between them. The CDR3 length is 15 residues. This CDR3 is CASSGRGKGNQPQHF. The DNA for the CDR3 is TGTGCCAGTAGTGGAAGGGGGAAGGGCAATCAGCCCCAGCATTTT. The complete variable domain, with remaining parts taken from reference TRBV19 and TRBJ1-5, reads DGGITQSPKYLFRKEGQNVTLSCEQNLNHDAMYWYRQDPGQGLRLIYYSQIVNDFQKGDIAEGYSVSREKKESFPLTVTSAQKNPTAFYLCASSGRGKGNQPQHFGDGTRLSIL.

The CDR3 reads CASSSMLNEQFF. In DNA, the CDR3 is TGTGCCAGCAGTTCTATGCTTAATGAGCAGTTCTTC. The V gene is TRBV6-2 or TRBV6-3, the J gene TRBJ2-1, with D unclear. The CDR3 is 12 residues long. Trimming cost V 4 bases and J 7 bases, with 8 bases left between them. Germline CDR1 reads MNHEY; CDR2 reads SVGEGT.

The V and J genes are TRBV14 and TRBJ1-1; no clear D gene. The CDR3 runs to 14 residues. Germline lookup yields CDR1 SGHDN and CDR2 FVKESK. Trimming took off 3 bases at V and 0 bases at J, with 8 bases between the two ends. The CDR3 here is CASSHLGVNTEAFF. The CDR3 nucleotides are TGTGCCAGCAGCCACCTGGGAGTGAACACTGAAGCTTTCTTT. Using reference TRBV14 and TRBJ1-1 for the parts outside the CDR3, the full variable domain is EAGVTQFPSHSVIEKGQTVTLRCDPISGHDNLYWYRRVMGKEIKFLLHFVKESKQDESGMPNNRFLAERTGGTYSTLKVQPAELEDSGVYFCASSHLGVNTEAFFGQGTRLTVV.

The chain joins TRBV21-1 to TRBJ2-4; the table's D call, TRBD2, was not checked against the DNA. TRBV21-1 is recorded as a pseudogene. The CDR3 contains 16 residues. The chain's CDR3 is CASSLGGVGGPAFQYF. CDR3 nucleotide sequence: TGTGCCAGCAGCCTTGGCGGGGTCGGAGGACCCGCGTTTCAGTACTTC.

The chain joins TRBV5-1 to TRBJ2-7, with D possibly being TRBD1 (5 bases). Germline CDR1 reads SGHRS; CDR2 reads YFSETQ. This CDR3 is 14 amino acids long. V lost 0 bases and J 6 bases, leaving 13 bases between the germline ends. The CDR3 here is CASSLAGQNSEQYF. Written as DNA, the CDR3 is TGCGCCAGCAGCTTGGCAGGACAAAATAGCGAGCAGTACTTC. The full variable domain, in which reference TRBV5-1 and TRBJ2-7 provide the parts outside the CDR3, is KAGVTQTPRYLIKTRGQQVTLSCSPISGHRSVSWYQQTPGQGLQFLFEYFSETQRNKGNFPGRFSGRQFSNSRSEMNVSTLELGDSALYLCASSLAGQNSEQYFGPGTRLTVT.